These 22 T cell receptor beta chains were all obtained from the same sample, sequenced in a study of OX40 agonist ivuxolimab in advanced cancers. Measured with immunoSEQ multiplex PCR; TCRdb has only the in-frame clones, and not every one. Of approximately 76,000 clones listed, about 88% are singletons. The sequenced sample was CD4+ or CD8+ T cells sorted from blood, obtained in a trial of the OX40 agonist ivuxolimab. The receptors stem from an adult with an advanced solid tumor such as melanoma, head and neck, liver or kidney cancer.

The chain carries TRBV28 and TRBJ2-1; D remains ambiguous. Deletions cut 8 bases from V and 4 bases from J, with 15 bases between. This CDR3 has 14 residues. The germline CDR1 and CDR2 sequences are MDHEN and SYDVKM. This CDR3 reads CASDGRAGYNEQFF. CDR3 in DNA: TGTGCCAGCGACGGACGCGCAGGATACAATGAGCAGTTCTTC.

This chain joins TRBV19 and TRBJ1-5, with a tentative D call TRBD1 (5 bases). The CDR3 extends over 15 amino acids. V dropped 10 bases and J dropped 5 bases, with 21 bases sitting between them. Germline CDR1 LNHDA, CDR2 SQIVND (reference sequence). The CDR3 protein is CATPGGVHPDQPQHF. The DNA for the CDR3 is TGTGCCACCCCGGGGGGTGTTCACCCTGATCAGCCCCAGCATTTT.

The J gene is TRBJ2-7, the V gene TRBV21-1. TRBV21-1 is labeled a pseudogene. The CDR3 spans 12 residues. CDR3 coding DNA: TGTGCCAGCAGCCTCAGTAGCTACGAGCAGTACTTC. It encodes CASSLSSYEQYF.

This chain links TRBV30 with TRBJ1-2; D might be TRBD1 (6 bases). Germline values: CDR1 GTSNPN, CDR2 SVGIG (reference sequence). V was trimmed by 2 bases and J by 8 bases, leaving 9 bases between them. CDR3 length: 11 residues. The CDR3 loop reads CAWSRGGGYTF. The CDR3 DNA sequence: TGTGCCTGGAGTAGAGGGGGGGGCTACACCTTC.

Regarding this clone: This sample also contains other DNA sequences that code for the same CDR3. This chain links TRBV6-5 with TRBJ1-1, with D tentatively TRBD1 (5 bases). The CDR3 extends over 13 amino acids. CDR1 is MNHEY and CDR2 is SVGAGI in the germline V gene. Trimming removed 4 bases from V and 4 bases from J, with 10 bases in between. CDR3 nucleotides: TGTGCCAGCAGTTTCTCCGGGGGCACTGAAGCTTTCTTT. Amino acids: CASSFSGGTEAFF.

This chain uses TRBV7-2 with TRBJ2-7; 7 bases are shared with TRBD1. Germline trimming cut 3 bases from V and 4 bases from J; bases unmatched to any gene: 9. The CDR3 runs 15 residues. Germline V gives CDR1 SGHTA, CDR2 FQGNSA. The DNA for the CDR3 is TGTGCCAGCAGCTTTAATCCGGGACAGCAGTACGAGCAGTACTTC. Translating it yields CASSFNPGQQYEQYF.

This clone was seen once. The chain is built from TRBV4-2 and TRBJ2-2; 8 bases are shared with TRBD2. The germline V gene encodes CDR1 LGHNA and CDR2 YNFKEQ. The CDR3 spans 16 residues. V shed 5 bases and J 3 bases; nucleotides not matched to a gene: 8. The CDR3 loop is CASSVPGLEDTGELFF. The CDR3 DNA follows: TGTGCCAGCAGCGTACCGGGACTAGAAGACACCGGGGAGCTGTTTTTT.

The chain recombines TRBV4-1 with TRBJ1-4, with 11 bases matching TRBD1. Trimming at V came to 5 bases and at J to 8 bases, leaving 7 bases not matched to a gene. The CDR3 runs 15 residues. CDR1 and CDR2 from the germline V gene are MGHRA and YSYEKL. CDR3 loop: CASSGRTGGQEKLFF. The DNA for the CDR3 is TGCGCCAGCAGCGGTCGGACAGGGGGCCAGGAAAAACTGTTTTTT.

This clone was seen a single time. The chain joins TRBV5-4 to TRBJ2-1; 11 bases agree with TRBD2. The V gene's germline CDR1 is SGHNT and CDR2 YYREEE (reference sequence). This CDR3 has 15 amino acids. Trimming cost V 4 bases and J 7 bases; bases outside gene matches: 7. Here the CDR3 reads CASSLPSGRSNEQFF. The CDR3 region has the DNA TGTGCCAGCAGCCTACCTAGCGGGAGGTCAAATGAGCAGTTCTTC.

The chain has TRBV19 and TRBJ2-2; D gene ambiguous. In germline, CDR1 is LNHDA, CDR2 SQIVND (reference sequence). This CDR3 is built from 14 residues. V was shortened by 7 bases and J by 4 bases, with 13 bases between the two germline ends. CDR3 in DNA: TGTGCCAGTACTTTGACCGGGCCCACCGGGGAGCTGTTTTTT. Translated, it gives CASTLTGPTGELFF.

In its sample, this clone was seen a few times. This chain uses TRBV7-9 with TRBJ2-7; either TRBD1 or TRBD2 may fit D (5 bases each). Germline V CDR1 and CDR2: SEHNR, FQNEAQ (reference sequence). V was clipped by 1 base and J by 6 bases, with 13 bases between them. This CDR3 is 14 amino acids long. The CDR3 coding sequence is TGTGCCAGCAGCTTAGATCGAGGGGTTGGCGAGCAGTACTTC. Protein product: CASSLDRGVGEQYF.

The J gene is TRBJ2-4, the V gene TRBV6-5, with a weak D call TRBD2 (6 bases). Germline V gene data show CDR1 as MNHEY and CDR2 as SVGAGI. Between the trimmed V and J ends, which lost 4 bases and 0 bases, there was a span of 10 bases. The CDR3 is 15 amino acids. CDR3 residues: CASSSRGLAKNIQYF. The DNA for the CDR3 is TGTGCCAGCAGTTCGAGGGGACTAGCCAAAAACATTCAGTACTTC.

This clone was observed a handful of times. The CDR3 spells CASTGYNEQFF. As DNA, the CDR3 is TGCGCCAGCACCGGATACAATGAGCAGTTCTTC. The chain has TRBV10-2 and TRBJ2-1; D not certain. CDR1 is WSHSY and CDR2 is SAAADI in the germline V gene. V was trimmed by 7 bases and J by 4 bases, leaving 5 bases between them. CDR3 length: 11 residues.

This sequence joins TRBV10-3 and TRBJ2-7, with TRBD1 identical over 10 bases. The CDR3 loop spans 16 amino acids. Per the germline V gene, CDR1 is ENHRY and CDR2 is SYGVKD. V was clipped by 5 bases and J by 6 bases; unmatched bases: 13. Here the CDR3 DNA reads TGTGCCATCAGTCAACGGGACAGGGGAATGGCTTCCGAGCAGTACTTC. Its protein is CAISQRDRGMASEQYF.

The CDR3 DNA sequence: TGTGCCAGCAGCCAAGGCAGGGGGACTAGCGACTACGAGCAGTACTTC. Its translation: CASSQGRGTSDYEQYF. The rearrangement links TRBV9 to TRBJ2-7; TRBD2 agrees at 10 bases. The CDR3 runs to 16 residues. The trim removed 4 bases at V and 3 bases at J, leaving 10 bases unmatched. The germline gives CDR1 SGDLS, CDR2 YYNGEE. Looking up the rest from reference TRBV9 and TRBJ2-7 gives the full variable domain: DSGVTQTPKHLITATGQRVTLRCSPRSGDLSVYWYQQSLDQGLQFLIQYYNGEERAKGNILERFSAQQFPDLHSELNLSSLELGDSALYFCASSQGRGTSDYEQYFGPGTRLTVT.

This clone was recorded once. This chain connects TRBV2 to TRBJ1-6; D is unclear. Germline assignment: CDR1 SNHLY and CDR2 FYNNEI. The CDR3 is made up of 15 amino acids. Trimming took off 1 base at V and 7 bases at J, with 11 bases between the two ends. The CDR3 here is CASSEVGVWNSPLHF. In DNA form, the CDR3 reads TGTGCCAGCAGTGAAGTTGGGGTTTGGAATTCACCCCTCCACTTT.

The CDR3 DNA reads as TGTGCCAGCAGCTTAGGCACTAGCGGGAGCCGGGATACGCAGTATTTT. Translating gives CASSLGTSGSRDTQYF. The V gene is TRBV7-9, the J gene TRBJ2-3, with 11 bases that match TRBD2. V dropped 1 base and J dropped 6; count of bases not matched to a gene: 6. Germline V CDR1 and CDR2: SEHNR, FQNEAQ (reference sequence). There are 16 residues in the CDR3.

The CDR3 DNA reads as TGTGCCAGCAGTTACTCGGCGGATCAGCCCCAGCATTTT. Translation gives CASSYSADQPQHF. V is TRBV6-5 and J is TRBJ1-5; no firm D call. Germline V gene lookup returns CDR1 MNHEY and CDR2 SVGAGI. The CDR3 contains 13 residues. Trimming cost V 0 bases and J 5 bases, with 5 bases left between them.

The chain uses TRBV30 and TRBJ2-1, with 13 positions matching TRBD2. The CDR3 sequence is 15 residues long. The junction had 12 bases not matched to a gene; V was cut back by 4 bases and J by 12 bases. CDR1 and CDR2 (germline): GTSNPN, SVGIG (reference sequence). Written as DNA, the CDR3 is TGTGCCTGGACCTCGGGGACTAGCGGGGCCTCATGGCAGTTCTTC. Protein product: CAWTSGTSGASWQFF.

This rearrangement joins TRBV28 to TRBJ1-1, with TRBD1 identical over 7 bases. Per germline, CDR1 MDHEN and CDR2 SYDVKM. The CDR3 is 13 residues long. With V trimmed by 2 bases and J by 5 bases, 2 bases remained unmatched. CDR3 region: CASSLDRVTEAFF. The CDR3 bases are TGTGCCAGCAGTTTAGACAGGGTAACTGAAGCTTTCTTT. The variable domain in full, with the rest retrieved from reference TRBV28 and TRBJ1-1, is DVKVTQSSRYLVKRTGEKVFLECVQDMDHENMFWYRQDPGLGLRLIYFSYDVKMKEKGDIPEGYSVSREKKERFSLILESASTNQTSMYLCASSLDRVTEAFFGQGTRLTVV.

This chain links TRBV5-1 with TRBJ2-4; D perhaps matches TRBD2 (6 bases). Germline V lookup: CDR1 SGHRS, CDR2 YFSETQ. The CDR3 spans 18 residues. V gave up 1 base and J gave up 1 base, with 18 bases separating them. CDR3 loop: CASSLNRGRSAAKNIQYF. Here the CDR3 DNA reads TGCGCCAGCAGCTTGAACCGAGGGAGGAGTGCGGCCAAAAACATTCAGTACTTC.

This rearrangement joins TRBV2 to TRBJ2-3, with TRBD2 as a possible D gene (6 bases). Between the trimmed V and J ends, which lost 6 bases and 1 base, there was a span of 14 bases. Germline CDR1 and CDR2: SNHLY and FYNNEI. The CDR3 covers 15 residues. CDR3 loop: CASRAAGSRTDTQYF. CDR3 DNA: TGTGCCAGCAGAGCGGCGGGAAGCCGCACAGATACGCAGTATTTT.